A single sample gave rise to the 6 T cell receptor beta chains below, sequenced in a study of blood T cell repertoires in COVID-19. Measured with immunoSEQ multiplex PCR; TCRdb has only the in-frame clones, and not every one. The repertoire holds about 410,000 clones, with around nine tenths as singletons. The sequenced material came from peripheral blood. The source is a woman aged 40 to 50 with COVID-19, enrolled during active disease.

CDR3 DNA sequence: TGTGCCAGCAGCTTAGAAAGGGACTACTCCTACGAGCAGTACTTC. This gives the protein CASSLERDYSYEQYF. The chain joins TRBV7-8 to TRBJ2-7; 7 positions match TRBD2. From germline, CDR1 is SGHVS and CDR2 FQNEAQ. Trimming at V came to 1 base and at J to 0 bases, leaving 3 bases not matched to a gene. The CDR3 totals 15 residues.

This clone was counted only a few times. This sequence joins TRBV7-2 and TRBJ1-2; 7 bases match TRBD1. The CDR3 sequence is 15 residues long. The germline gives CDR1 SGHTA, CDR2 FQGNSA. V lost 2 bases, J lost 4 bases, and 7 bases stayed unmatched. The CDR3 sequence is CASSLKGASGYGYTF. Written as DNA, the CDR3 is TGTGCCAGCAGCTTAAAGGGGGCAAGTGGCTATGGCTACACCTTC.

This chain uses TRBV27 with TRBJ2-1; 12 positions agree with TRBD2. The CDR3 has 16 amino acids. The junction had 8 bases not matched to a gene; V was cut back by 4 bases and J by 7 bases. CDR1 is MNHEY and CDR2 is SMNVEV in the germline V gene (reference sequence). The CDR3 region is CASSSIRTSGINEQFF. The CDR3 DNA reads TGTGCCAGCAGTTCCATCCGGACTAGCGGGATAAATGAGCAGTTCTTC.

The genes are TRBV6-2 or TRBV6-3 and TRBJ2-2; D possibly corresponds to TRBD1 (6 bases). The CDR3 loop spans 12 amino acids. The V gene's germline CDR1 is MNHEY and CDR2 SVGEGT. The V end was cut by 5 bases, the J end by 5 bases, with 6 bases between. CDR3: CASSQGTGELFF. The CDR3 DNA reads TGTGCCAGCAGTCAGGGGACCGGGGAGCTGTTTTTT.

The rearrangement links TRBV29-1 to TRBJ2-7, with D possibly being TRBD2 (5 bases). V was shortened by 2 bases and J by 2 bases, with 19 bases between the two germline ends. This CDR3 has 16 amino acids. The germline V gene has CDR1 SQVTM and CDR2 ANQGSEA. CDR3 sequence reads: CSVEREGPGLAYEQYF. CDR3 DNA: TGCAGCGTTGAAAGAGAGGGCCCTGGTCTCGCCTACGAGCAGTACTTC.

This clone has only a few counts. This chain uses TRBV29-1 with TRBJ1-5, with 7 positions matching TRBD1. After removal of 7 bases from V and 5 bases from J, the junction contained 8 bases not matched to a gene. The germline CDR1 and CDR2 sequences are SQVTM and ANQGSEA. The CDR3 is made up of 13 amino acids. The CDR3 loop reads CSASGQVDQPQHF. As DNA, the CDR3 is TGCAGCGCCTCCGGACAGGTAGATCAGCCCCAGCATTTT.